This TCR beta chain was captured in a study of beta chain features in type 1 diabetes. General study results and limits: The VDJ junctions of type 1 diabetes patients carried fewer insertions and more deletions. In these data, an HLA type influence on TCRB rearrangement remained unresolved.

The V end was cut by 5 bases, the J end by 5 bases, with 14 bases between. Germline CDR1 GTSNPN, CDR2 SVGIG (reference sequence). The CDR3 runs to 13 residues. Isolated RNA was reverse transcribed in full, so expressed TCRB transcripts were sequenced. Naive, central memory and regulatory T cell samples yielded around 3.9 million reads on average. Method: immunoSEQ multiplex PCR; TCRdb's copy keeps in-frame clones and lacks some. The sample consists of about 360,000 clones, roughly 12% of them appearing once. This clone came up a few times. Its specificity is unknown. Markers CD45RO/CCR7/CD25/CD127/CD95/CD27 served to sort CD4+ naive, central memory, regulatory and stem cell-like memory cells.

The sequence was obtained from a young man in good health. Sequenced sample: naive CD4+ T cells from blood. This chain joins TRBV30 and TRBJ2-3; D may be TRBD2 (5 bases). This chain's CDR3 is CAWVEGPKDTQYF. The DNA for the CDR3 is TGTGCCTGGGTAGAGGGTCCGAAAGATACGCAGTATTTT. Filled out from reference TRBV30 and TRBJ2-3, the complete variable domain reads SQTIHQWPATLVQPVGSPLSLECTVEGTSNPNLYWYRQAAGRGLQLLFYSVGIGQISSEVPQNLSASRPQDRQFILSSKKLLLSDSGFYLCAWVEGPKDTQYFGPGTRLTVL.